The rows below give T cell receptor beta chains drawn from one sample of a study of T-cell memory formation after mild COVID-19. TCRdb redid the calling of the 5' RACE reads with MiXCR, one entry per CDR3 protein. The sample includes more than 200,000 distinct CDR3 sequences, approximately 16% of them seen just once. The sample comprised PBMCs or a T cell subset sorted from them (not recorded which). These receptors were obtained from a man in his late teens or twenties who had mild COVID-19 (a few samples of this study predate the infection). Cell type and time point are not known. Both conserved end residues are part of each CDR3. A D gene is named only where the DNA matches it firmly. Clone size is stated in some rows and not others, as once, few, many or a class when expanded.

d_call: .
v_call: TRBV7-9
clone_size: few
j_call: TRBJ1-6
cdr3_aa: CASSLTYPNSPLHF
cdr3_nt: TGTGCCAGCAGCCTGACATACCCCAATTCACCCCTCCACTTT

d_call: .
v_call: TRBV28
clone_size: few
j_call: TRBJ2-6
cdr3_aa: CASSLLGLSGANVLTF
cdr3_nt: TGTGCCAGCAGTCTCTTGGGGTTGTCTGGGGCCAACGTCCTGACTTTC

d_call: .
v_call: TRBV7-7
clone_size: .
j_call: TRBJ2-3
cdr3_aa: CATGLMAYTQYF
cdr3_nt: TGTGCTACCGGGCTTATGGCATATACGCAGTATTTT

d_call: .
v_call: TRBV7-2
clone_size: many
j_call: TRBJ1-1
cdr3_aa: CASSLKQGRNTEAFF
cdr3_nt: TGTGCCAGCAGCCTAAAACAGGGCAGGAACACTGAAGCTTTCTTT

d_call: .
v_call: TRBV7-9
clone_size: .
j_call: TRBJ2-1
cdr3_aa: CASSPKFRVGNEQFF
cdr3_nt: TGTGCCAGCAGCCCGAAGTTCAGGGTTGGGAATGAGCAGTTCTTC

d_call: .
v_call: TRBV27
clone_size: .
j_call: TRBJ2-3
cdr3_aa: CASSFENRLGADTQYF
cdr3_nt: TGTGCCAGCAGTTTCGAGAACCGATTGGGCGCGGATACGCAGTATTTT

d_call: TRBD1
v_call: TRBV19
clone_size: .
j_call: TRBJ1-4
cdr3_aa: CASSFGTVNEKLFF
cdr3_nt: TGTGCCAGTAGTTTCGGGACAGTTAATGAAAAACTGTTTTTT

d_call: .
v_call: TRBV7-9
clone_size: .
j_call: TRBJ1-1
cdr3_aa: CASSSLLRETFF
cdr3_nt: TGTGCCAGCAGCTCCCTTTTGAGGGAGACATTCTTT

d_call: TRBD1
v_call: TRBV5-6
clone_size: few
j_call: TRBJ1-2
cdr3_aa: CASSWGDRGTHGYTF
cdr3_nt: TGTGCCAGCAGCTGGGGGGACAGGGGGACTCATGGCTACACCTTC

d_call: TRBD1
v_call: TRBV27
clone_size: .
j_call: TRBJ1-5
cdr3_aa: CASSLSGTPGQGPNQPQHF
cdr3_nt: TGTGCCAGCAGTTTATCGGGGACCCCCGGACAGGGCCCCAATCAGCCCCAGCATTTT

d_call: TRBD2
v_call: TRBV10-3
clone_size: .
j_call: TRBJ2-2
cdr3_aa: CAISRGGTNTGELFF
cdr3_nt: TGTGCCATCAGTCGCGGGGGAACGAACACCGGGGAGCTGTTTTTT

d_call: TRBD2
v_call: TRBV27
clone_size: .
j_call: TRBJ2-3
cdr3_aa: CASSLGRGWADTQYF
cdr3_nt: TGTGCCAGCAGTTTGGGGCGGGGGTGGGCAGATACGCAGTATTTT

d_call: TRBD1
v_call: TRBV6-2/TRBV6-3
clone_size: .
j_call: TRBJ2-5
cdr3_aa: CASGQDRGETQYF
cdr3_nt: TGTGCCAGCGGTCAAGACAGGGGAGAGACCCAGTACTTC

d_call: TRBD2
v_call: TRBV15
clone_size: .
j_call: TRBJ2-1
cdr3_aa: CATSRDLGSGGSYNEQFF
cdr3_nt: TGTGCCACCAGCAGAGATCTTGGTAGCGGGGGTTCTTACAATGAGCAGTTCTTC

d_call: .
v_call: TRBV12-3/TRBV12-4
clone_size: .
j_call: TRBJ2-7
cdr3_aa: CASSRGGHAYEQYF
cdr3_nt: TGTGCCAGCAGTCGAGGGGGTCACGCCTACGAGCAGTACTTC

d_call: .
v_call: TRBV4-1
clone_size: .
j_call: TRBJ1-6
cdr3_aa: CASSREQGTLHF
cdr3_nt: TGCGCCAGCAGCCGGGAACAGGGAACCCTCCACTTT

d_call: TRBD1
v_call: TRBV9
clone_size: .
j_call: TRBJ1-5
cdr3_aa: CASSESGTALNQPQHF
cdr3_nt: TGTGCCAGCAGCGAATCCGGGACAGCTCTCAATCAGCCCCAGCATTTT

d_call: TRBD2
v_call: TRBV6-4
clone_size: .
j_call: TRBJ2-3
cdr3_aa: CASRGTSGVITDTQYF
cdr3_nt: TGTGCCAGCAGGGGGACTAGCGGGGTAATCACAGATACGCAGTATTTT

d_call: .
v_call: TRBV28
clone_size: .
j_call: TRBJ1-3
cdr3_aa: CASSPVPLGNTIYF
cdr3_nt: TGTGCCAGCAGTCCCGTCCCTCTCGGAAACACCATATATTTT

d_call: .
v_call: TRBV5-6
clone_size: few
j_call: TRBJ1-1
cdr3_aa: CASSSQGLYTEAFF
cdr3_nt: TGTGCCAGCAGCTCCCAGGGCCTGTACACTGAAGCTTTCTTT

d_call: TRBD1
v_call: TRBV19
clone_size: once
j_call: TRBJ1-2
cdr3_aa: CASSLQGAHGYTF
cdr3_nt: TGTGCCAGTAGTCTACAGGGGGCGCATGGCTACACCTTC

d_call: .
v_call: TRBV7-3
clone_size: .
j_call: TRBJ2-5
cdr3_aa: CASSPSSFGETQYF
cdr3_nt: TGTGCCAGCAGCCCCTCTAGTTTCGGAGAGACCCAGTACTTC

d_call: .
v_call: TRBV4-1
clone_size: many
j_call: TRBJ2-4
cdr3_aa: CASSLDDQNIQYF
cdr3_nt: TGCGCCAGCAGCCTCGACGACCAAAACATTCAGTACTTC

d_call: .
v_call: TRBV11-2
clone_size: few
j_call: TRBJ2-1
cdr3_aa: CASSPALRPRPYNEQFF
cdr3_nt: TGTGCCAGCAGCCCCGCGCTCCGGCCCAGACCCTACAATGAGCAGTTCTTC

d_call: .
v_call: TRBV28
clone_size: .
j_call: TRBJ1-1
cdr3_aa: CASSPKANTEAFF
cdr3_nt: TGTGCCAGCAGTCCGAAAGCGAACACTGAAGCTTTCTTT

d_call: .
v_call: TRBV6-5
clone_size: .
j_call: TRBJ1-2
cdr3_aa: CASSYEEGSWYGYTF
cdr3_nt: TGTGCCAGCAGTTACGAGGAGGGCAGTTGGTATGGCTACACCTTC

d_call: .
v_call: TRBV5-1
clone_size: .
j_call: TRBJ1-2
cdr3_aa: CASSLGGRYGYTF
cdr3_nt: TGCGCCAGCAGCTTGGGGGGACGCTATGGCTACACCTTC

d_call: .
v_call: TRBV20-1
clone_size: .
j_call: TRBJ2-3
cdr3_aa: CSARDDRGTDTQYF
cdr3_nt: TGCAGTGCTAGAGATGACCGAGGCACAGATACGCAGTATTTT

d_call: .
v_call: TRBV28
clone_size: few
j_call: TRBJ1-1
cdr3_aa: CASSLMGHAATEAFF
cdr3_nt: TGTGCCAGCAGTTTAATGGGGCACGCAGCCACTGAAGCTTTCTTT

d_call: .
v_call: TRBV11-2
clone_size: few
j_call: TRBJ2-1
cdr3_aa: CASSLGRDTGFF
cdr3_nt: TGTGCCAGCAGCTTAGGGCGGGACACCGGGTTCTTC

d_call: TRBD2
v_call: TRBV7-8
clone_size: .
j_call: TRBJ2-1
cdr3_aa: CASSLSVTSVNNEQFF
cdr3_nt: TGTGCCAGCAGCTTATCGGTGACTAGCGTTAACAATGAGCAGTTCTTC

d_call: .
v_call: TRBV12-3/TRBV12-4
clone_size: many
j_call: TRBJ1-5
cdr3_aa: CASSLPRGDRQPQHF
cdr3_nt: TGTGCCAGCAGTTTACCACGGGGGGATCGTCAGCCCCAGCATTTT

d_call: .
v_call: TRBV7-8
clone_size: .
j_call: TRBJ2-5
cdr3_aa: CASSWREIQETQYF
cdr3_nt: TGTGCCAGCAGCTGGCGGGAAATCCAAGAGACCCAGTACTTC

d_call: TRBD2
v_call: TRBV5-1
clone_size: .
j_call: TRBJ2-1
cdr3_aa: CASSSQGLAGGEQFF
cdr3_nt: TGCGCCAGCAGCTCCCAGGGACTAGCGGGGGGAGAGCAGTTCTTC

d_call: .
v_call: TRBV29-1
clone_size: many
j_call: TRBJ2-7
cdr3_aa: CSGRSSLLGEQYF
cdr3_nt: TGCAGCGGACGTTCCAGTCTTCTGGGGGAGCAGTACTTC

d_call: .
v_call: TRBV7-2
clone_size: many
j_call: TRBJ1-2
cdr3_aa: CASSPPGWRYGYTF
cdr3_nt: TGTGCCAGCAGCCCCCCAGGTTGGAGATATGGCTACACCTTC

d_call: .
v_call: TRBV19
clone_size: .
j_call: TRBJ1-1
cdr3_aa: CASSSKAAGEPKAFF
cdr3_nt: TGTGCCAGTAGTAGTAAGGCCGCCGGAGAACCAAAAGCTTTCTTT

d_call: .
v_call: TRBV18
clone_size: few
j_call: TRBJ1-6
cdr3_aa: CASSPNRGRDSPLHF
cdr3_nt: TGTGCCAGCTCACCCAATCGGGGAAGAGATTCACCCCTCCACTTT

d_call: .
v_call: TRBV5-5
clone_size: few
j_call: TRBJ1-6
cdr3_aa: CASSLTLDVLSSF
cdr3_nt: TGTGCCAGCAGCTTGACACTAGATGTGCTTTCTAGCTTT

d_call: .
v_call: TRBV5-1
clone_size: few
j_call: TRBJ2-5
cdr3_aa: CASSLQNQETQYF
cdr3_nt: TGCGCCAGCAGCTTACAGAACCAAGAGACCCAGTACTTC

d_call: .
v_call: TRBV5-1
clone_size: many
j_call: TRBJ2-1
cdr3_aa: CASSFDGYNEQFF
cdr3_nt: TGCGCCAGCAGTTTCGACGGTTACAATGAGCAGTTCTTC

d_call: .
v_call: TRBV7-2
clone_size: many
j_call: TRBJ2-5
cdr3_aa: CASSLARQETQYF
cdr3_nt: TGTGCCAGCAGCTTAGCAAGACAAGAGACCCAGTACTTC

d_call: .
v_call: TRBV18
clone_size: few
j_call: TRBJ1-5
cdr3_aa: CASSTAGEVSNQPQHF
cdr3_nt: TGTGCCAGCTCAACGGCCGGGGAAGTTAGCAATCAGCCCCAGCATTTT

d_call: TRBD2
v_call: TRBV9
clone_size: .
j_call: TRBJ2-5
cdr3_aa: CASSVGRGGPETQYF
cdr3_nt: TGTGCCAGCAGCGTAGGACGGGGGGGCCCGGAGACCCAGTACTTC

d_call: TRBD2
v_call: TRBV5-5
clone_size: many
j_call: TRBJ2-3
cdr3_aa: CASSLVSGGADTQYF
cdr3_nt: TGTGCCAGCAGCTTGGTTAGCGGGGGAGCAGATACGCAGTATTTT

d_call: TRBD1
v_call: TRBV4-3
clone_size: few
j_call: TRBJ1-6
cdr3_aa: CASSFPGQGDSPLHF
cdr3_nt: TGCGCCAGCAGCTTTCCGGGACAGGGGGATTCACCCCTCCACTTT

d_call: .
v_call: TRBV3-1
clone_size: .
j_call: TRBJ1-6
cdr3_aa: CASRLREVESPLHF
cdr3_nt: TGTGCCAGCAGACTAAGAGAGGTAGAATCACCCCTCCACTTT

d_call: TRBD1
v_call: TRBV6-5
clone_size: few
j_call: TRBJ2-5
cdr3_aa: CASTSDRGETQYF
cdr3_nt: TGTGCCAGCACTTCGGACAGGGGAGAGACCCAGTACTTC

d_call: TRBD1
v_call: TRBV7-2
clone_size: .
j_call: TRBJ1-2
cdr3_aa: CASTRLDRVYGYTF
cdr3_nt: TGTGCCAGCACACGCCTGGACAGGGTCTATGGCTACACCTTC

d_call: .
v_call: TRBV20-1
clone_size: .
j_call: TRBJ2-4
cdr3_aa: CSGIGSAKNIQYF
cdr3_nt: TGCAGTGGCATTGGGTCAGCCAAAAACATTCAGTACTTC

d_call: .
v_call: TRBV5-1
clone_size: few
j_call: TRBJ2-3
cdr3_aa: CASSLGGSDTQYF
cdr3_nt: TGCGCCAGCAGCTTGGGGGGCTCAGATACGCAGTATTTT

d_call: TRBD1
v_call: TRBV4-3
clone_size: many
j_call: TRBJ2-5
cdr3_aa: CASSPGQGETQYF
cdr3_nt: TGCGCCAGCAGCCCAGGACAGGGAGAGACCCAGTACTTC

d_call: .
v_call: TRBV7-2
clone_size: few
j_call: TRBJ2-2
cdr3_aa: CASSKNANTGELFF
cdr3_nt: TGTGCCAGCAGCAAAAACGCGAACACCGGGGAGCTGTTTTTT

d_call: .
v_call: TRBV12-3/TRBV12-4
clone_size: .
j_call: TRBJ2-1
cdr3_aa: CASSFIREQFF
cdr3_nt: TGTGCCAGCAGTTTCATCAGGGAGCAGTTCTTC

d_call: .
v_call: TRBV9
clone_size: few
j_call: TRBJ2-5
cdr3_aa: CASSVQGSREETQYF
cdr3_nt: TGTGCCAGCAGCGTGCAGGGGTCCAGGGAAGAGACCCAGTACTTC

d_call: .
v_call: TRBV5-4
clone_size: .
j_call: TRBJ2-3
cdr3_aa: CASSSERGTDTQYF
cdr3_nt: TGTGCCAGCAGCAGTGAGAGGGGCACAGATACGCAGTATTTT

d_call: TRBD2
v_call: TRBV6-5
clone_size: .
j_call: TRBJ2-3
cdr3_aa: CASSKTSGGPRDTQYF
cdr3_nt: TGTGCCAGCAGTAAGACTAGCGGGGGCCCGCGGGATACGCAGTATTTT